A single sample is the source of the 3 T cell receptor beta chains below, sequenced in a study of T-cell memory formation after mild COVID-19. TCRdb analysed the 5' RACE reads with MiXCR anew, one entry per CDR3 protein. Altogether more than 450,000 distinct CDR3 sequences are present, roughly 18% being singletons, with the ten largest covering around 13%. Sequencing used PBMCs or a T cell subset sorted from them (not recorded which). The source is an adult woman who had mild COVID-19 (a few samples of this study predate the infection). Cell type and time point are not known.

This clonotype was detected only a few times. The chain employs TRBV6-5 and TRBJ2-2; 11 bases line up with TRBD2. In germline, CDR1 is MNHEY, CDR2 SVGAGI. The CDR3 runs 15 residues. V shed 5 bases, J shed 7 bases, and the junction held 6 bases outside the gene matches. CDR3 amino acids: CASSPSGGRDGELFF. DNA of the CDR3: TGTGCCAGCAGTCCTAGCGGGGGGAGGGACGGGGAGCTGTTTTTT.

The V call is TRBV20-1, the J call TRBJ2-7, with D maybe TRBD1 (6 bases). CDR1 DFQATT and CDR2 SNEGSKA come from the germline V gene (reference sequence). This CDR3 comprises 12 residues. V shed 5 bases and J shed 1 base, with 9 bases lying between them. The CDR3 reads CSARGQSYEQYF. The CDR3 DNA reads TGCAGTGCTCGCGGACAGTCCTACGAGCAGTACTTC.

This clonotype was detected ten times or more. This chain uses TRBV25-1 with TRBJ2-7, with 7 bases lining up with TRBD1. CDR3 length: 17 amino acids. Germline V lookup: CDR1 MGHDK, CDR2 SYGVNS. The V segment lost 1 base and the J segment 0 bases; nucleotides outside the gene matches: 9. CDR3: CASSESGGAGGSYEQYF. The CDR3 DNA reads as TGTGCCAGCAGTGAATCGGGTGGGGCAGGGGGCTCCTACGAGCAGTACTTC.